One and the same sample provided the 21 T cell receptor beta chains below, sequenced in a study of response to subunit inactivated influenza vaccine. TCRdb itself ran the RT-PCR reads through MiXCR, one entry per CDR3 protein. The sample lists roughly 630,000 distinct CDR3 sequences, around 13% occurring once. Sequenced material: PBMCs from blood, taken around 14 days before vaccination. The source is a man aged 50 or older who received an inactivated influenza vaccine.

This clonotype turned up a few times. V usage is TRBV4-1 and J usage is TRBJ2-7; no reliable D call. V dropped 2 bases and J dropped 5 bases, with 13 bases sitting between them. This CDR3 contains 14 residues. Looked up from germline, CDR1 is MGHRA and CDR2 is YSYEKL. The CDR3 region is CASSQIGFFDEQYF. The CDR3 DNA reads TGCGCCAGCAGCCAAATTGGTTTCTTCGACGAGCAGTACTTC.

The chain carries TRBV9 and TRBJ2-2; D is unresolved. The V end was cut by 4 bases, the J end by 4 bases, with 11 bases between. Germline V CDR1 and CDR2: SGDLS, YYNGEE. The CDR3 covers 14 residues. As DNA, the CDR3 is TGTGCCAGCAGCTTAGACTTGGGCACCGGGGAGCTGTTTTTT. Amino acids: CASSLDLGTGELFF.

This clonotype was seen once. The rearrangement joins TRBV6-2 or TRBV6-3 to TRBJ2-3; D is unresolved. Germline V gene lookup returns CDR1 MNHEY and CDR2 SVGEGT. CDR3 length: 15 amino acids. V was shortened by 0 bases and J by 2 bases, with 9 bases between the two germline ends. For the CDR3, the DNA is TGTGCCAGCAGTTACTCTTCCAGTCCCACAGATACGCAGTATTTT. Its protein is CASSYSSSPTDTQYF.

This clonotype occurred many times. The chain uses TRBV27 and TRBJ2-2; D not resolved. CDR1 and CDR2 from the germline V gene are MNHEY and SMNVEV (reference sequence). The CDR3 is 16 residues long. Trimming took 3 bases from V and 1 from J, leaving 12 bases between them. The DNA of the CDR3 is TGTGCCAGCAGTTTGCTTGTGGGCGAGAACACCGGGGAGCTGTTTTTT. This gives the protein CASSLLVGENTGELFF.

This clonotype was detected many times. The rearrangement uses TRBV4-1 and TRBJ1-2, with D perhaps matching TRBD1 (6 bases). CDR3 length: 15 amino acids. Trimming took off 3 bases at V and 1 base at J, with 12 bases between the two ends. Germline CDR1 reads MGHRA; CDR2 reads YSYEKL. The CDR3 spells CASSHTGRLNYGYTF. CDR3 DNA sequence: TGCGCCAGCAGCCATACAGGGAGACTTAACTATGGCTACACCTTC.

The chain links TRBV7-3 to TRBJ2-3; 8 nucleotides match TRBD1. The CDR3 totals 17 residues. Germline CDR1 SGHTA, CDR2 FQGTGA. V gave up 5 bases and J gave up 1 base; unmatched junction bases: 11. CDR3 residues: CASSTGQGGFGTDTQYF. CDR3 in DNA: TGTGCCAGCAGCACCGGACAGGGTGGCTTCGGCACAGATACGCAGTATTTT.

This clonotype was picked up many times. J is TRBJ2-7 and V is TRBV29-1; 7 nucleotides align to TRBD1. V was clipped by 6 bases and J by 4 bases; unmatched bases: 6. CDR1 SQVTM and CDR2 ANQGSEA come from the germline V gene. This CDR3 has 12 amino acids. CDR3 coding DNA: TGCAGCGTACTACGGGACAGTTACGAGCAGTACTTC. Translating gives CSVLRDSYEQYF.

This clonotype turned up a few times. The V and J genes are TRBV2 and TRBJ1-1; D unresolved. Germline V gives CDR1 SNHLY, CDR2 FYNNEI. CDR3 length: 13 residues. V lost 6 bases and J 5 bases, leaving 13 bases between the germline ends. The CDR3 nucleotides are TGTGCCAGCAGGTCGGACTTCTCGACTGAAGCTTTCTTT. Its translation: CASRSDFSTEAFF.

This clonotype has more than one count but fewer than ten. The gene calls are TRBV6-6 and TRBJ2-3; D unclear. Germline V gives CDR1 MNHNY, CDR2 SVGAGI (reference sequence). V lost 2 bases and J lost 3, with 3 bases in between. The CDR3 spans 12 residues. The chain's CDR3 is CASSYITDTQYF. The CDR3 bases are TGTGCCAGCAGTTACATAACAGATACGCAGTATTTT.

The chain links TRBV15 to TRBJ1-5, with D unclear. In germline, CDR1 is LNHNV, CDR2 YYDKDF (reference sequence). Trimming took 4 bases from V and 3 from J, leaving 13 bases between them. This CDR3 spans 15 amino acids. CDR3 sequence: CATSTAERVNQPQHF. As DNA, the CDR3 is TGTGCCACCAGCACAGCGGAAAGGGTCAATCAGCCCCAGCATTTT. The full variable domain, rest sourced from reference TRBV15 and TRBJ1-5, is DAMVIQNPRYQVTQFGKPVTLSCSQTLNHNVMYWYQQKSSQAPKLLFHYYDKDFNNEADTPDNFQSRRPNTSFCFLDIRSPGLGDTAMYLCATSTAERVNQPQHFGDGTRLSIL.

This clonotype was recorded at least ten times. CDR3 sequence: CASSSRGGEQFF. The CDR3 DNA follows: TGTGCCAGCAGCTCCCGGGGGGGAGAGCAGTTCTTC. The chain recombines TRBV11-2 with TRBJ2-1, with 8 bases identical to TRBD2. The CDR3 loop spans 12 amino acids. CDR1 and CDR2 (germline): SGHAT, FQNNGV. V dropped 4 bases and J dropped 10; count of bases not matched to a gene: 3. Full variable domain (outside the CDR3, taken from reference TRBV11-2 and TRBJ2-1): EAGVAQSPRYKIIEKRQSVAFWCNPISGHATLYWYQQILGQGPKLLIQFQNNGVVDDSQLPKDRFSAERLKGVDSTLKIQPAKLEDSAVYLCASSSRGGEQFFGPGTRLTVL.

This clonotype was picked up many times. As DNA, the CDR3 is TGTGCCAGCAGCCCTAGAGGGCTCCTAGCGGGTCATCAAGAGACCCAGTACTTC. Its translation is CASSPRGLLAGHQETQYF. The V and J genes are TRBV11-2 and TRBJ2-5, with 8 bases fitting TRBD2. The trim removed 5 bases at V and 2 bases at J, leaving 16 bases unmatched. This CDR3 comprises 18 residues. CDR1 is SGHAT and CDR2 is FQNNGV in the germline V gene.

This clonotype has ten or more counts. The V gene is TRBV24-1, the J gene TRBJ2-1; D is possibly TRBD1 (7 bases). The length of the CDR3 is 16 residues. Germline lookup yields CDR1 KGHDR and CDR2 SFDVKD. V was shortened by 5 bases and J by 6 bases, with 19 bases between the two germline ends. The CDR3 nucleotides are TGTGCCACCAGTGGGAGGGGGCGAGGCCAAGGCAATGAGCAGTTCTTC. It yields the protein CATSGRGRGQGNEQFF.

Ten or more counts support this clonotype. The chain combines TRBV7-3 with TRBJ2-1; tentatively, D is TRBD1 (5 bases). This CDR3 region has 13 residues. Trimming cost V 2 bases and J 11 bases, with 13 bases left between them. Germline V CDR1 and CDR2: SGHTA, FQGTGA. The CDR3 nucleotides are TGTGCCAGCAGCTTAGATGAGGACACCCAGCAGTTCTTC. As protein: CASSLDEDTQQFF.

A few counts support this clonotype. The rearrangement uses TRBV4-3 and TRBJ2-7, with D tentatively TRBD1 or TRBD2 (6 bases each). The V gene's germline CDR1 is LGHNA and CDR2 YSLEER. Trimming removed 4 bases at V and 2 bases at J, with 18 bases between. The CDR3 has 16 amino acids. This chain's CDR3 is CASSLHRGLRAYEQYF. In DNA form, the CDR3 reads TGCGCCAGCAGCCTCCACCGGGGGCTCCGGGCCTACGAGCAGTACTTC.

The chain recombines TRBV4-2 with TRBJ2-7; TRBD2 aligns across 8 bases. The CDR3 runs 16 residues. The germline gives CDR1 LGHNA, CDR2 YNFKEQ. V lost 1 base to trimming and J lost 2 bases; unmatched junction nucleotides: 7. The CDR3 reads CASSQVSSGSPYEQYF. The CDR3 coding sequence is TGTGCCAGCAGCCAAGTGTCCAGCGGGAGTCCCTACGAGCAGTACTTC.

This clonotype was observed a handful of times. This chain uses TRBV7-9 with TRBJ2-1, with TRBD2 matching 10 bases. CDR1 and CDR2 from the germline V gene are SEHNR and FQNEAQ (reference sequence). The V segment lost 6 bases and the J segment 7 bases; nucleotides outside the gene matches: 9. The CDR3 length is 15 residues. The CDR3 coding sequence is TGTGCCAGCAGAAGGGCTAGCGGGAGAGGGAATGAGCAGTTCTTC. Its protein is CASRRASGRGNEQFF. The full variable domain, its missing parts supplied by reference TRBV7-9 and TRBJ2-1, is DTGVSQNPRHKITKRGQNVTFRCDPISEHNRLYWYRQTLGQGPEFLTYFQNEAQLEKSRLLSDRFSAERPKGSFSTLEIQRTEQGDSAMYLCASRRASGRGNEQFFGPGTRLTVL.

The J gene is TRBJ2-7, the V gene TRBV10-3, with no clear D. Trimming pared 1 base from V and 2 bases from J, leaving 12 bases between. The CDR3 is 15 amino acids. Germline-derived CDR1 and CDR2 are ENHRY and SYGVKD. As DNA, the CDR3 is TGTGCCATCAGTGAGTTTCAAAGACGCCCCTACGAGCAGTACTTC. It encodes CAISEFQRRPYEQYF.

The chain uses TRBV10-2 and TRBJ2-3; D is possibly TRBD1 or TRBD2 (5 bases each). Germline CDR1 is WSHSY and CDR2 is SAAADI. The CDR3 sequence is 17 residues long. V lost 5 bases and J 0 bases, leaving 18 bases between the germline ends. The CDR3 reads CASSLLGTTISTDTQYF. The DNA of the CDR3 is TGCGCCAGCAGTTTGTTAGGGACGACTATTAGCACAGATACGCAGTATTTT.

This chain uses TRBV29-1 with TRBJ2-1, with 13 bases lining up with TRBD2. CDR1 is SQVTM, CDR2 ANQGSEA, per germline. The CDR3 runs 17 residues. The V segment lost 3 bases and the J segment 10 bases; nucleotides outside the gene matches: 15. The CDR3 DNA reads as TGCAGCGTTGAGCGACTAGCGGGAGGACTCTCGGCAAGGGAGCAGTTCTTC. It translates to CSVERLAGGLSAREQFF.

J is TRBJ2-2 and V is TRBV27; D is perhaps TRBD1 or TRBD2 (6 bases each). The V gene lost 5 bases and the J gene lost 3 bases, with 16 bases spanning the gap. This CDR3 is built from 16 residues. Germline V gene sequence: CDR1 MNHEY, CDR2 SMNVEV (reference sequence). CDR3 coding DNA: TGTGCCAGCAGTCACTTTGGGGGGCGGGACACCGGGGAGCTGTTTTTT. It specifies CASSHFGGRDTGELFF.